The present T cell receptor (beta chain) was sequenced within a study of blood T cell repertoires in COVID-19. Overall study: The study drew acute and convalescent COVID-19 samples from the United States, Italy and Spain. The analysed material was cDNA or gDNA that came from T cells, B-cell-depleted T cells, or PBMCs.

Per the germline V gene, CDR1 is SGDLS and CDR2 is YYNGEE. Trimming shortened V by 5 bases and J by 4 bases, and 12 bases separated the two germline ends. The CDR3 runs 13 residues. Authors' methods: From reference gene primer amplification, estimates of nucleated cell counts were derived. Generated by immunoSEQ multiplex PCR, the TCRdb table keeps only in-frame clones and is missing some. V and J calls and clone size are given by that table; D and trimming were obtained from the DNA. The sample has roughly 45,000 clones; around 90% are singletons. The V call is TRBV9, the J call TRBJ1-1; TRBD1 might be the D (5 bases). This TCR came from a human donor in a cohort sampled during active COVID-19. The material sequenced was peripheral blood. The CDR3 coding sequence is TGTGCCAGCAGTTTGGGGGGTGGCACTGAAGCTTTCTTT. This codes for CASSLGGGTEAFF.